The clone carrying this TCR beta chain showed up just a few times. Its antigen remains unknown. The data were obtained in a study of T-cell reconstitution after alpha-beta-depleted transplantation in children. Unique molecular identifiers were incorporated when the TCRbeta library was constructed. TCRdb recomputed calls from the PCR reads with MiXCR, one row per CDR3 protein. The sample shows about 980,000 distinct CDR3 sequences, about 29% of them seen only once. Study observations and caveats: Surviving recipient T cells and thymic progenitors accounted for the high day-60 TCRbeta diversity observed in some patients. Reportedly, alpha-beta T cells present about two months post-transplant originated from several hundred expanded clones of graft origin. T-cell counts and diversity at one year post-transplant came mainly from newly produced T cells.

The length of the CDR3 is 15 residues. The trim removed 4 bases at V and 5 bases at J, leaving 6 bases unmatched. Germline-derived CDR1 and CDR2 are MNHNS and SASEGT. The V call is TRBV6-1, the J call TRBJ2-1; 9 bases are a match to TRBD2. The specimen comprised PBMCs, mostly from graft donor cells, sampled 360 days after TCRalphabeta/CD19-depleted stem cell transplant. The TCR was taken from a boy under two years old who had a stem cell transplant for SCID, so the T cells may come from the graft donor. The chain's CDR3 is CASSVKAGGNNEQFF. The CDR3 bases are TGTGCCAGCAGTGTCAAAGCGGGGGGCAACAATGAGCAGTTCTTC.